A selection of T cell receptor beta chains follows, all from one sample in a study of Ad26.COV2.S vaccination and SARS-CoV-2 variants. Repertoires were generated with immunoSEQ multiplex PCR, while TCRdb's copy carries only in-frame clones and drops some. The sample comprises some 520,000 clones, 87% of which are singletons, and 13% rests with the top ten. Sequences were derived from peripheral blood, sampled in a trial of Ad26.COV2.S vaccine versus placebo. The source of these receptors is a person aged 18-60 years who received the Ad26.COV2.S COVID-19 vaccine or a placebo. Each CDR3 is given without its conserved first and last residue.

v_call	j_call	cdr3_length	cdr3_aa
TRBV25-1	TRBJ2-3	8	AMGEDTQY
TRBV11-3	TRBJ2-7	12	ASSSEGLAYEQY
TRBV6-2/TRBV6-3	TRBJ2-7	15	ASSYSPQLLLSYEQY
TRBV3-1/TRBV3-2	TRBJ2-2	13	ASSQHRPTGRELF
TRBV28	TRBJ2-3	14	ASRQGPNAYTDTQY
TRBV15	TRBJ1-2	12	ATSRDGVPYGYT
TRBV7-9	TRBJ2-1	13	ASSEPGTVYNEQF
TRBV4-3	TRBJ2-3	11	ASSQSLPDTQY
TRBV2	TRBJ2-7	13	ASRQGLAGGYEQY
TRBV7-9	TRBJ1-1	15	ASSLGHGAGVNTEAF